What follows are 9 T cell receptor beta chains derived from one specimen sequenced in a study of STAT5B mutations in CD4+ large granular lymphocyte leukemia. The method was immunoSEQ multiplex PCR; TCRdb's version includes in-frame clones alone and lacks a portion of them. This table holds approximately 21,000 clones, roughly 83% found once. Sequenced material: CD4+ T cells from blood buffy coats. Every receptor here comes from a human donor in good health.

This chain uses TRBV6-6 with TRBJ1-1, with unresolved D. This CDR3 region has 14 residues. CDR1 and CDR2 (germline): MNHNY, SVGAGI (reference sequence). V was shortened by 7 bases and J by 6 bases, with 18 bases between the two germline ends. The chain's CDR3 is CASTLSKVGPEAFF. In nucleotides, the CDR3 is TGTGCCAGCACCCTCTCTAAAGTTGGGCCTGAAGCTTTCTTT.

The chain uses TRBV5-4 and TRBJ1-1, with D possibly being TRBD1 (6 bases). This CDR3 is built from 14 residues. The germline CDR1 and CDR2 sequences are SGHNT and YYREEE (reference sequence). Trimming shortened V by 6 bases and J by 3 bases, and 15 bases separated the two germline ends. This chain's CDR3 is CASTKTRGDTEAFF. CDR3 nucleotides: TGTGCCAGCACCAAAACCAGGGGTGACACTGAAGCTTTCTTT.

This clone was seen only a few times. The rearrangement links TRBV7-9 to TRBJ1-4; 7 nucleotides match TRBD1. CDR3 length: 16 residues. The trim removed 5 bases at V and 8 bases at J, leaving 14 bases unmatched. The germline V gene has CDR1 SEHNR and CDR2 FQNEAQ (reference sequence). The CDR3 DNA is TGTGCCAGCAGCCCGCCTTTCCGGGACAGCCTCGAAAAACTGTTTTTT. It codes for CASSPPFRDSLEKLFF.

This clone was found once. The V and J genes are TRBV5-4 and TRBJ2-2; 9 bases are shared with TRBD2. Trimming cost V 4 bases and J 8 bases; bases outside gene matches: 12. Looked up from germline, CDR1 is SGHNT and CDR2 is YYREEE (reference sequence). The CDR3 is 16 residues long. The CDR3 DNA sequence: TGTGCCAGCAGCCCGGGGGTAGCGGGAGTCGGTGGGGAGCTGTTTTTT. Encoded protein: CASSPGVAGVGGELFF.

This chain uses TRBV19 with TRBJ1-4; D ambiguous. The CDR3 is 13 residues long. CDR1 is LNHDA, CDR2 SQIVND, per germline (reference sequence). V lost 3 bases and J lost 8, with 10 bases in between. The CDR3, as DNA: TGTGCCAGTAGTATGTCGGTAGACGAAAAACTGTTTTTT. It yields the protein CASSMSVDEKLFF.

The J gene is TRBJ2-2, the V gene TRBV29-1; D gene ambiguous. V was shortened by 7 bases and J by 0 bases, with 9 bases between the two germline ends. The CDR3 runs 13 residues. Germline V CDR1 and CDR2: SQVTM, ANQGSEA. The CDR3 bases are TGCAGCGCCAGCGTTTCGAACACCGGGGAGCTGTTTTTT. It translates to CSASVSNTGELFF.

V gene TRBV14 combines with J gene TRBJ2-3; D is undetermined. In germline, CDR1 is SGHDN, CDR2 FVKESK. This CDR3 region has 16 residues. Trimming took off 0 bases at V and 4 bases at J, with 14 bases between the two ends. This chain's CDR3 is CASSQEVGLPADTQYF. The CDR3, as DNA: TGTGCCAGCAGCCAAGAGGTGGGTCTCCCAGCAGATACGCAGTATTTT.

This clone has more than one count but fewer than ten. This chain joins TRBV28 and TRBJ1-1, with 7 bases matching TRBD1. Germline V lookup: CDR1 MDHEN, CDR2 SYDVKM. This CDR3 spans 15 amino acids. With 5 bases clipped from V and 1 base from J, the junction kept 7 bases outside the gene matches. In nucleotides, the CDR3 is TGTGCCAGCAGTCTCCCGGGGACAGCGAACACTGAAGCTTTCTTT. Amino acid sequence: CASSLPGTANTEAFF.

This clone was found once. The CDR3 spells CAISVLDRGLGGYTF. Here the CDR3 DNA reads TGTGCCATCAGCGTACTAGACAGGGGGCTGGGTGGCTACACCTTC. The J gene is TRBJ1-2, the V gene TRBV10-3; 10 bases match TRBD1. The J segment lost 7 bases and the V segment lost 6 bases, leaving 11 bases of the junction unmatched. Germline V lookup: CDR1 ENHRY, CDR2 SYGVKD. CDR3 length: 15 amino acids.